These T cell receptor beta chains were read from a single sample in a study of T cell responses to AZD1222 COVID-19 vaccine. Libraries were prepared by immunoSEQ multiplex PCR; TCRdb keeps only in-frame clonotypes and omits some of them. The sample includes 100,000 or so clones, about 86% of them seen just once. Source: peripheral blood, taken on day 0 of AZD1222 vaccination. Source of these receptors: an adult in good health. Both conserved end residues are part of each CDR3. Fields, in order: clone size, D gene, V gene, J gene, CDR3 DNA, CDR3 protein. D genes are given only for firm matches. Part of the rows lack a size; the others show once, few, many or a class for expanded clones.

>NA|TRBD1|TRBV11-2|TRBJ1-1
TGTGCCAGCAGCTCCTTACAGGGGAGGCCGAACACTGAAGCTTTCTTT
CASSSLQGRPNTEAFF
>NA|TRBD1|TRBV7-9|TRBJ1-1
TGTGCCAGCAGACCCCGGGACAGGAACACTGAAGCTTTCTTT
CASRPRDRNTEAFF
>NA|NA|TRBV19|TRBJ1-5
TGTGCCAGTAGTATAGTTCCACAGGGTAGCAATCAGCCCCAGCATTTT
CASSIVPQGSNQPQHF
>NA|NA|TRBV9|TRBJ1-5
TGTGCCAGCAGCGTAGACCATAATCAGCCCCAGCATTTT
CASSVDHNQPQHF
>once|TRBD2|TRBV7-2|TRBJ2-3
TGTGCCAGCAGCTTAGCCTCCCTCGGGGGGAATACGCAGTATTTT
CASSLASLGGNTQYF
>few|NA|TRBV9|TRBJ1-3
TGTGCCAGCACCCGGACTGGAAACACCATATATTTT
CASTRTGNTIYF
>NA|NA|TRBV9|TRBJ2-5
TGTGCCAGCAGCGTAGGCAGGGCGTACCAAGAGACCCAGTACTTC
CASSVGRAYQETQYF
>NA|NA|TRBV29-1|TRBJ2-3
TGCAGCGCCTCCCCGAAGGGGGTTGATACGCAGTATTTT
CSASPKGVDTQYF
>NA|NA|TRBV19|TRBJ1-5
TGTGCCAGTAGTATCGGGGGTCAGCCCCAGCATTTT
CASSIGGQPQHF
>NA|NA|TRBV29-1|TRBJ2-3
TGCAGCGTTGTGGGACGCAGCACAGATACGCAGTATTTT
CSVVGRSTDTQYF
>NA|NA|TRBV7-2|TRBJ1-1
TGTGCCAGCAGCCGCCCTGGGGCCGAAGCTTTCTTT
CASSRPGAEAFF
>few|NA|TRBV6-2/TRBV6-3|TRBJ2-2
TGTGCCAGCAGTCCCGCTCTCGACAGGACCACCGGGGAGCTGTTTTTT
CASSPALDRTTGELFF